A selection of T cell receptor beta chains follows, all from one sample in a study of T cell repertoires in cytomegalovirus infection. Antigens of these TCRs are unknown. TCRdb re-derived calls from the reads in MiXCR, one entry per CDR3 protein. The sample includes about 920,000 distinct CDR3 sequences, under 40% seen only once; the top ten take 13%. The sample in question was cultured CD8+ T cells from PBMCs, obtained from culture after CMV antigen stimulation. Receptors originate from a human donor in good health (CMV status not recorded). Some clones in this sample may be carry-over from other donors' samples. The CDR3 runs from the conserved cysteine through the conserved F or W. The D gene is left open where the match is weak. Not every row has a clone size; where given, it reads once, few, many or a size class.

>TRBV20-1|.|.|TRBJ1-1
CSATEPGPVNTEAFF
TGCAGTGCTACTGAACCGGGACCGGTGAACACTGAAGCTTTCTTT
>TRBV7-6|TRBD2|.|TRBJ2-3
CASSPTSGGALDTQYF
TGTGCCAGCAGCCCGACTAGCGGGGGGGCGTTAGATACGCAGTATTTT
>TRBV27|.|once|TRBJ2-2
CASSLRSGTVNTGELFF
TGTGCCAGCAGTTTGCGCTCCGGGACGGTGAACACCGGGGAGCTGTTTTTT
>TRBV12-3/TRBV12-4|TRBD1|few|TRBJ2-3
CASSYDRGPTDTQYF
TGTGCCAGCAGTTACGACAGGGGACCCACAGATACGCAGTATTTT
>TRBV6-5|.|few|TRBJ2-2
CASSYSQALPELFF
TGTGCCAGCAGTTACTCACAGGCTCTACCGGAGCTGTTTTTT
>TRBV6-8|TRBD2|.|TRBJ2-5
CASSYLLGGVETQYF
TGTGCCAGCAGTTACTTGCTGGGGGGGGTAGAGACCCAGTACTTC
>TRBV6-2/TRBV6-3|.|.|TRBJ1-5
CASSWDLGAPRPQHF
TGTGCCAGCAGTTGGGATTTAGGGGCCCCCAGGCCCCAGCATTTT
>TRBV20-1|.|once|TRBJ2-7
CSATQRQVSYEQYF
TGCAGTGCTACCCAAAGACAGGTTTCCTACGAGCAGTACTTC
>TRBV6-5|.|.|TRBJ1-6
CASSYASYNSPLHF
TGTGCCAGCAGTTACGCCTCCTATAATTCACCCCTCCACTTT
>TRBV7-9|TRBD2|few|TRBJ2-1
CASSHPGLGYNEQFF
TGTGCCAGCAGCCACCCGGGACTAGGATACAATGAGCAGTTCTTC
>TRBV7-6|.|.|TRBJ1-2
CASSLTQGGFNYGYTF
TGTGCCAGCAGCTTGACGCAGGGTGGGTTTAACTATGGCTACACCTTC
>TRBV12-3/TRBV12-4|.|few|TRBJ2-5
CASSPAGVQETQYF
TGTGCCAGCAGCCCCGCCGGGGTACAAGAGACCCAGTACTTC
>TRBV7-2|.|many|TRBJ1-1
CASSPRGTMNTEAFF
TGTGCCAGCAGCCCTAGAGGGACAATGAACACTGAAGCTTTCTTT
>TRBV4-3|.|.|TRBJ2-4
CASSQDSLAKNIQYF
TGCGCCAGCAGCCAAGATTCACTAGCCAAAAACATTCAGTACTTC
>TRBV5-1|.|.|TRBJ2-5
CASSPDQGRQETQYF
TGCGCCAGCAGCCCCGATCAGGGGAGGCAAGAGACCCAGTACTTC
>TRBV27|TRBD1|.|TRBJ2-7
CASSSPTGAPEQYF
TGTGCCAGCAGTTCACCGACAGGGGCGCCCGAGCAGTACTTC
>TRBV27|TRBD1|.|TRBJ1-1
CASSLDPTGINTEAFF
TGTGCCAGCAGTTTAGATCCGACAGGGATTAACACTGAAGCTTTCTTT
>TRBV20-1|.|.|TRBJ1-3
CSASAGRPGNTIYF
TGCAGTGCCTCGGCGGGCCGACCTGGAAACACCATATATTTT
>TRBV6-1|.|.|TRBJ2-2
CASIGWTGELFF
TGTGCCAGCATCGGATGGACCGGGGAGCTGTTTTTT
>TRBV14|.|few|TRBJ2-6
CASAPPGANVLTF
TGTGCCAGTGCTCCTCCTGGGGCCAACGTCCTGACTTTC
>TRBV6-1|.|.|TRBJ2-2
CASSLQGGPTGELFF
TGTGCCAGCAGCCTACAGGGCGGACCCACCGGGGAGCTGTTTTTT
>TRBV7-6|.|few|TRBJ1-6
CASSMTDSPLHF
TGTGCCAGCAGCATGACCGATTCACCCCTCCACTTT
>TRBV27|.|.|TRBJ2-3
CASSLAEGVTDTQYF
TGTGCCAGCAGTTTAGCCGAAGGAGTCACAGATACGCAGTATTTT
>TRBV7-9|.|few|TRBJ1-5
CASAGSNQPQHF
TGTGCCAGCGCGGGGAGCAATCAGCCCCAGCATTTT
>TRBV4-1|TRBD2|.|TRBJ2-3
CASSHMTSGGTDTQYF
TGCGCCAGCAGCCACATGACTAGCGGGGGCACAGATACGCAGTATTTT
>TRBV19|TRBD1|.|TRBJ2-6
CASTSGTVPSGANVLTF
TGTGCCAGTACCTCTGGGACAGTGCCCTCTGGGGCCAACGTCCTGACTTTC
>TRBV2|TRBD2|.|TRBJ2-1
CATIAGVTYNEQFF
TGTGCCACCATAGCGGGGGTTACCTACAATGAGCAGTTCTTC
>TRBV7-6|.|few|TRBJ1-2
CASSLGWTDPNYGYTF
TGTGCCAGCAGCTTAGGGTGGACAGACCCTAACTATGGCTACACCTTC
>TRBV12-3/TRBV12-4|TRBD1|few|TRBJ2-7
CASSFRQGAYEQYF
TGTGCCAGCAGTTTTAGACAGGGAGCCTACGAGCAGTACTTC
>TRBV6-2/TRBV6-3|.|.|TRBJ1-6
CASTVRAGFGTPLHF
TGTGCCAGCACCGTCCGTGCCGGGTTCGGGACACCCCTCCACTTT
>TRBV7-9|TRBD2|many|TRBJ2-1
CATQPGSGGVTLYNEQFF
TGTGCCACCCAGCCGGGTAGCGGGGGGGTGACCCTCTACAATGAGCAGTTCTTC
>TRBV6-1|.|many|TRBJ1-2
CASSEFTEPLPYGYTF
TGTGCCAGCAGTGAATTTACAGAACCCCTCCCCTATGGCTACACCTTC
>TRBV14|.|.|TRBJ2-7
CASSPSGHEQYF
TGTGCCAGCAGCCCCTCTGGCCACGAGCAGTACTTC
>TRBV20-1|.|.|TRBJ1-5
CSAGGEGKYSNQPQHF
TGCAGTGCTGGGGGGGAGGGGAAATATAGCAATCAGCCCCAGCATTTT
>TRBV24-1|.|.|TRBJ1-2
CATSDAGGGYTF
TGTGCCACCAGTGATGCTGGAGGTGGCTACACCTTC
>TRBV2|.|.|TRBJ2-2
CASGLSGELFF
TGTGCCAGCGGGTTGTCCGGGGAGCTGTTTTTT
>TRBV6-6|TRBD1|.|TRBJ1-2
CASSYPVNRGLGDGYTF
TGTGCCAGCAGTTACCCCGTCAACAGGGGGCTAGGGGATGGCTACACCTTC
>TRBV5-6|TRBD1|.|TRBJ1-1
CASSLSGFTGEWNTEAFF
TGTGCCAGCAGCTTGTCGGGATTCACAGGGGAATGGAACACTGAAGCTTTCTTT
>TRBV7-9|.|.|TRBJ1-1
CASSPQSFRNTEAFF
TGTGCCAGCAGCCCGCAGTCATTCAGGAACACTGAAGCTTTCTTT
>TRBV19|TRBD1|.|TRBJ1-2
CASSIDTGQIYYGYTF
TGTGCCAGTAGTATCGACACGGGACAGATCTACTATGGCTACACCTTC
>TRBV6-1|.|.|TRBJ1-1
CASKTGSNTEAFF
TGTGCCAGCAAAACAGGGTCGAACACTGAAGCTTTCTTT
>TRBV6-8|.|once|TRBJ1-6
CASSYAGPNSPLHF
TGTGCCAGCAGTTACGCGGGGCCTAATTCACCCCTCCACTTT
>TRBV7-8|TRBD1|few|TRBJ2-5
CASSLLAGQGKETQYF
TGTGCCAGCAGCTTACTCGCCGGACAGGGGAAAGAGACCCAGTACTTC
>TRBV23-1|TRBD2|.|TRBJ2-1
CARSGGGSVDEQFF
TGCGCCAGGAGCGGGGGGGGGAGTGTAGATGAGCAGTTCTTC
>TRBV4-1|TRBD2|.|TRBJ2-3
CASSRGPGGTDTQYF
TGCGCCAGCAGCCGCGGACCGGGAGGGACAGATACGCAGTATTTT
>TRBV12-3/TRBV12-4|.|many|TRBJ2-3
CASRRGGRTDTQYF
TGTGCCAGCAGAAGGGGGGGTAGGACAGATACGCAGTATTTT
>TRBV2|.|few|TRBJ2-2
CASYTSVRELFF
TGTGCCAGTTATACGTCGGTCCGGGAGCTGTTTTTT
>TRBV27|TRBD1|.|TRBJ1-2
CASSSPGTGEDYGYTF
TGTGCCAGCAGTTCCCCCGGGACAGGGGAGGACTATGGCTACACCTTC
>TRBV12-3/TRBV12-4|.|.|TRBJ2-5
CASSLSGRGQYF
TGTGCCAGCAGTTTGTCGGGGCGAGGCCAGTACTTC
>TRBV29-1|.|.|TRBJ2-7
CSVGEPSAYEQYF
TGCAGCGTTGGGGAGCCATCCGCCTACGAGCAGTACTTC
>TRBV5-4|.|.|TRBJ1-3
CASSLDRSNGNTIYF
TGTGCCAGCAGCTTGGATCGCAGCAATGGAAACACCATATATTTT
>TRBV6-6|TRBD2|.|TRBJ2-3
CASSLAPGGDTQYF
TGTGCCAGCAGCCTAGCGCCCGGGGGGGATACGCAGTATTTT
>TRBV20-1|.|few|TRBJ2-3
CSARMGGSMDTQYF
TGCAGTGCTAGAATGGGGGGCTCCATGGATACGCAGTATTTT
>TRBV18|.|few|TRBJ2-3
CASSPPSGQHTDTQYF
TGTGCCAGCTCACCCCCGTCAGGACAACACACAGATACGCAGTATTTT
>TRBV7-9|TRBD1|few|TRBJ2-7
CASSSTDRGPSEQYF
TGTGCCAGCAGCTCAACAGACAGGGGGCCCTCCGAGCAGTACTTC
>TRBV12-5|.|many|TRBJ1-5
CASGPGLLNQPQHF
TGTGCTAGTGGTCCGGGACTGCTCAATCAGCCCCAGCATTTT
>TRBV6-2/TRBV6-3|.|.|TRBJ1-1
CASTLSPYSGFTEAFF
TGTGCCAGCACGTTATCCCCATATTCAGGGTTCACTGAAGCTTTCTTT
>TRBV6-6|TRBD1|few|TRBJ2-2
CASSPLVQRGGPYTGELFF
TGTGCCAGCAGTCCCTTAGTGCAAAGAGGGGGCCCTTACACCGGGGAGCTGTTTTTT
>TRBV7-6|TRBD2|.|TRBJ2-5
CASSHRLAGYQETQYF
TGTGCCAGCAGTCATAGACTAGCGGGGTACCAAGAGACCCAGTACTTC
>TRBV7-3|.|many|TRBJ2-1
CASSGGAGNEQFF
TGTGCCAGCAGCGGGGGGGCTGGCAATGAGCAGTTCTTC